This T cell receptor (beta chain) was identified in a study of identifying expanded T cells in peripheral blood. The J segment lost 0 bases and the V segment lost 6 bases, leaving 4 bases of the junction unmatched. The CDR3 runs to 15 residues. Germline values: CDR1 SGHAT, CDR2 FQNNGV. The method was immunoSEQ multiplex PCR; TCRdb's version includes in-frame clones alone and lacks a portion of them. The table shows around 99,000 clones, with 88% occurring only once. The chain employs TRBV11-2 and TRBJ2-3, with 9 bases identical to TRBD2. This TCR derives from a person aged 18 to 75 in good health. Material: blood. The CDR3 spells CASSQSGGSTDTQYF. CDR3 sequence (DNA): TGTGCCAGCAGTCAAAGCGGGGGGAGCACAGATACGCAGTATTTT.